This T cell receptor beta chain derives from a study of control samples from healthy donors and cancer patients. Trimming cost V 1 base and J 7 bases; bases outside gene matches: 10. Germline V gene sequence: CDR1 SGHTA, CDR2 FQGTGA. The CDR3 sequence is 16 residues long. Here immunoSEQ multiplex PCR was the method, and the copy in TCRdb shows in-frame clones only, minus some. This sample has over 100,000 clones, with 70% to 90% found just once. The V and J genes are TRBV7-3 and TRBJ1-5; 7 bases are shared with TRBD1. This TCR was sampled from a middle-aged man in good health. Sequencing used blood. The CDR3 loop reads CASSLREGAGDQPQHF. As DNA, the CDR3 is TGTGCCAGCAGCTTAAGAGAGGGGGCAGGGGACCAGCCCCAGCATTTT.